This T cell receptor beta chain was observed in a study of T cell responses to AZD1222 COVID-19 vaccine. The study's findings and limits: Repertoire sampling was restricted to post-peak T cell response timepoints.

To note about this clone: Its antigen is unknown.

Using immunoSEQ multiplex PCR, the repertoire was profiled, and TCRdb retains in-frame clones only, with some absent. This table has under 130,000 clones, approximately 90% appearing once. The TCR sequence derives from an adult who received the AZD1222 COVID-19 vaccine. The source was peripheral blood, collected 28 days after the second AZD1222 dose.

The CDR3 DNA is TGCAGCGTCAGGACTAGCGGGTTTTCCGGGGAGCTGTTTTTT. It specifies CSVRTSGFSGELFF. The chain recombines TRBV29-1 with TRBJ2-2; 11 bases align to TRBD2. Looked up from germline, CDR1 is SQVTM and CDR2 is ANQGSEA. CDR3 length: 14 amino acids. J was trimmed by 6 bases and V by 6 bases; bases with no gene match: 6.